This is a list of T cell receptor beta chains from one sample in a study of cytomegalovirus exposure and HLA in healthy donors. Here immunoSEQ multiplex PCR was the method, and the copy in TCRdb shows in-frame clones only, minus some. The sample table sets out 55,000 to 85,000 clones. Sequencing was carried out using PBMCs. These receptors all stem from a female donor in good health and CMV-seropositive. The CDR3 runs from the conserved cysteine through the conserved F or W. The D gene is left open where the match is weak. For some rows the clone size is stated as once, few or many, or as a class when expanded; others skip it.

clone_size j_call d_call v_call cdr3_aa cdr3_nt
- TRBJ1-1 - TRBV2 CASSIRAGTNF TGTGCCAGCAGTATCAGAGCCGGGACAAACTTT
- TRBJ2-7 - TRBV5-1 CASSLGASTYEQYF TGCGCCAGCAGCTTGGGTGCCTCTACCTACGAGCAGTACTTC
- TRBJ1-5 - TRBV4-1 CASSQGGGSGNQPQHF TGCGCCAGCAGCCAAGGAGGTGGGTCCGGCAATCAGCCCCAGCATTTT
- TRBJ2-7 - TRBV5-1 CASSLGAGSAYEQYF TGCGCCAGCAGCTTGGGGGCCGGGAGCGCCTACGAGCAGTACTTC
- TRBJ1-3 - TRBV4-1 CASSQFSRLPSGNTIYF TGCGCCAGCAGCCAATTTTCGCGGCTTCCCTCTGGAAACACCATATATTTT
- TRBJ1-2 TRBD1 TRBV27 CASSPSTGSDYGYTF TGTGCCAGCAGTCCTTCGACAGGGAGTGACTATGGCTACACCTTC
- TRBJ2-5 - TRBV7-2 CASSRLGVETQYF TGTGCCAGCAGTCGACTAGGGGTGGAGACCCAGTACTTC
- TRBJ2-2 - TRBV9 CASSPPAGVNTGELFF TGTGCCAGCAGCCCCCCGGCAGGGGTTAACACCGGGGAGCTGTTTTTT
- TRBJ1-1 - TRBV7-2 CASSPQGRITEAFF TGTGCCAGCAGCCCGCAGGGGCGGATCACTGAAGCTTTCTTT
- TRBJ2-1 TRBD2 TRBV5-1 CASSTGTSGRRQNEQFF TGCGCCAGCAGCACCGGGACTAGCGGGAGGAGGCAAAATGAGCAGTTCTTC
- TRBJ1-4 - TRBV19 CASSIGRGRGEKLFF TGTGCCAGTAGTATAGGACGGGGCAGGGGTGAAAAACTGTTTTTT
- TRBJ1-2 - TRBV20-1 CSEGREGYTF TGCAGTGAGGGGCGAGAGGGCTACACCTTC
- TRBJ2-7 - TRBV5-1 CASSPSGNDEQYF TGCGCCAGCAGCCCATCCGGGAACGACGAGCAGTACTTC
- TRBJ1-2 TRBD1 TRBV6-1 CASSERDSTNYGYTF TGTGCCAGCAGTGAACGGGACAGCACTAACTATGGCTACACCTTC
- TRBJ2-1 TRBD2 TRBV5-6 CASNSGGRYNEQFF TGTGCCAGTAATAGCGGGGGGCGGTACAATGAGCAGTTCTTC
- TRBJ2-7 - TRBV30 CAWSRSSYEQYF TGTGCCTGGTCGAGGAGCTCCTACGAGCAGTACTTC
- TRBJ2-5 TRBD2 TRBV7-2 CASSPGLAGGETQYF TGTGCCAGCAGCCCTGGACTAGCGGGGGGAGAGACCCAGTACTTC
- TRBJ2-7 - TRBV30 CAWSSQSYEQYF TGTGCCTGGAGTTCGCAGTCCTACGAGCAGTACTTC
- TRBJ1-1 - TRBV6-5 CATQDGAMNTEAFF TGTGCCACCCAAGATGGGGCAATGAACACTGAAGCTTTCTTT
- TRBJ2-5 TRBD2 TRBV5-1 CASSLLAGQETQYF TGCGCCAGCAGCCTACTAGCGGGACAAGAGACCCAGTACTTC
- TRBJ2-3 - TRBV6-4 CASSEGLSTDTQYF TGTGCCAGCAGTGAGGGACTGAGCACAGATACGCAGTATTTT
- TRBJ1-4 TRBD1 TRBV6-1 CASSTGQGRNEKLFF TGTGCCAGCAGCACTGGACAGGGCCGTAATGAAAAACTGTTTTTT
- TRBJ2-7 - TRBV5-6 CASSFSESSYEQYF TGTGCCAGCAGCTTTTCTGAAAGCTCCTACGAGCAGTACTTC
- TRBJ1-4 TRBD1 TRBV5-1 CASSLVSGQSNEKLFF TGCGCCAGCAGCTTGGTATCGGGACAGTCTAATGAAAAACTGTTTTTT
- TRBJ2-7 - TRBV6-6 CASSYLYEQYF TGTGCCAGCAGTTACCTTTACGAGCAGTACTTC
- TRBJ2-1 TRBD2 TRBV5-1 CASSSGTTSYNEQFF TGCGCCAGCAGCTCCGGGACTACATCCTACAATGAGCAGTTCTTC
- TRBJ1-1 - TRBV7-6 CASSSMGQLDTEAFF TGTGCCAGCAGCTCGATGGGGCAGCTCGACACTGAAGCTTTCTTT
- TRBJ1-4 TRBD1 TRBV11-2 CASSPGDRVVGDEKLFF TGTGCCAGCAGCCCAGGGGACAGGGTCGTCGGGGATGAAAAACTGTTTTTT
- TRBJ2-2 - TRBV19 CASSSITGELFF TGTGCCAGTAGCAGTATTACCGGGGAGCTGTTTTTT
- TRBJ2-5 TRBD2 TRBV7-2 CASSRSGGAQETQYF TGTGCCAGCAGCCGAAGCGGGGGAGCCCAAGAGACCCAGTACTTC
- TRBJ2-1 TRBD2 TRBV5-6 CASSLGSLAGGYNEQFF TGTGCCAGCAGCTTGGGGTCTCTAGCGGGAGGTTACAATGAGCAGTTCTTC
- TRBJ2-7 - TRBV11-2 CASSLDPGSGHEQYF TGTGCCAGCAGCTTAGATCCCGGCAGTGGGCACGAGCAGTACTTC
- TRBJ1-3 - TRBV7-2 CASSTGLSGNTIYF TGTGCCAGCAGCACAGGCCTCTCTGGAAACACCATATATTTT
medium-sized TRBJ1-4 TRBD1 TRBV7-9 CASSPGQGAEKLFF TGTGCCAGCAGCCCGGGACAGGGGGCGGAAAAACTGTTTTTT
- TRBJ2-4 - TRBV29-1 CSVEGRLKNIQYF TGCAGCGTTGAAGGGAGACTAAAAAACATTCAGTACTTC
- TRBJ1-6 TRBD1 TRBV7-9 CASSLEDHWGQGSSPLHF TGTGCCAGCAGCTTAGAAGATCATTGGGGACAGGGCTCTTCACCCCTCCACTTT
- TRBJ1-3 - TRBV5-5 CASSLVLGDTIYF TGTGCCAGCAGCCTGGTACTCGGGGACACCATATATTTT
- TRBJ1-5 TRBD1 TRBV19 CASSITGGSNQPQHF TGTGCCAGTAGTATAACAGGGGGAAGCAATCAGCCCCAGCATTTT
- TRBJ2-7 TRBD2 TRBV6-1 CASSDFSGSAYEQYF TGTGCCAGCAGTGACTTTAGCGGGAGTGCCTACGAGCAGTACTTC
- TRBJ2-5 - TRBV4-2 CASSQDWGVALETQYF TGTGCCAGCAGCCAAGATTGGGGGGTGGCGTTAGAGACCCAGTACTTC
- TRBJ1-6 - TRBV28 CASSLYQGNNSPLHF TGTGCCAGCAGTTTATATCAGGGGAATAATTCACCCCTCCACTTT
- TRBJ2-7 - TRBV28 CASSLVSSVVSEQYF TGTGCCAGCAGTTTGGTGAGTTCGGTCGTGAGCGAGCAGTACTTC
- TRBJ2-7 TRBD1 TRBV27 CASRSGTGGTYEQYF TGTGCCAGCAGGTCCGGGACAGGGGGAACCTACGAGCAGTACTTC
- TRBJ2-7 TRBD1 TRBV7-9 CASSPRTGAGGEQYF TGTGCCAGCAGCCCGAGGACAGGGGCGGGCGGCGAGCAGTACTTC
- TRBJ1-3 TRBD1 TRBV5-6 CASSYSGQNSGNTIYF TGTGCCAGCAGCTACTCGGGACAGAATTCTGGAAACACCATATATTTT
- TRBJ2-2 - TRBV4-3 CASSQDVVSGPPNTGELFF TGCGCCAGCAGCCAAGATGTGGTTAGCGGACCACCGAACACCGGGGAGCTGTTTTTT
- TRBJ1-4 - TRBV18 CASSPSKQTERLFF TGTGCCAGCTCACCATCGAAACAGACCGAAAGACTGTTTTTT
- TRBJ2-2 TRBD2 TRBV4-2 CASSQETSGASSNTGELFF TGTGCCAGCAGCCAAGAGACCAGCGGGGCAAGCTCGAACACCGGGGAGCTGTTTTTT
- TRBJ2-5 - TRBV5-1 CASSGGSETQYF TGCGCCAGCAGCGGCGGCTCGGAGACTCAGTACTTC
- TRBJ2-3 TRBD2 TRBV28 CASRVAGGSDTQYF TGTGCCAGCAGGGTAGCGGGAGGGTCAGATACGCAGTATTTT
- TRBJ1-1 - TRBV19 CASSIGAGAFTEAFF TGTGCCAGTAGTATAGGGGCAGGGGCATTCACTGAAGCTTTCTTT